This T cell receptor (beta chain) was documented in a study of cytomegalovirus exposure and HLA in healthy donors. Overall study results and limits: CMV serostatus was the only recorded immune exposure for donors. Later, TCR association rates were found to vary by HLA locus, highest for DRB1 and lowest for HLA-C. Testing in vitro showed a few CMV-associated chains specific for CMV antigens.

Regarding this clone: Its antigen remains unknown.

PCR was performed using 60 Vbeta and 13 Jbeta primers. In the source study's methods: Around 76 million unique TCR beta chains, 8.5 million to 14 million shared, were counted in a later analysis. The repertoire was sequenced with immunoSEQ multiplex PCR; TCRdb's copy has only in-frame clones and lacks some. The DNA gave D and trimming, while V, J and clone size come from that table. Of over 150,000 clones listed, approximately 83% are singletons. Per germline, CDR1 MNHEY and CDR2 SVGAGI. The CDR3 has 15 residues. V lost 6 bases to trimming and J lost 6 bases, with 18 bases between them. What was sequenced was PBMCs. The sequence was collected from a boy younger than 10 in good health and CMV-seronegative. The J gene is TRBJ1-5, the V gene TRBV6-5, with D tentatively TRBD1 (5 bases). CDR3 in amino acids: CASRPARLGGQPQHF. The CDR3 DNA reads as TGTGCCAGCAGACCCGCACGGCTGGGGGGTCAGCCCCAGCATTTT.